The 3 T cell receptor beta chains listed next were all sequenced from one sample in a study of blood T cell repertoires in COVID-19 (dated by TCRdb to 2020 to 2022). Library preparation employed the immunoSEQ multiplex PCR assay. TCRdb re-hosts the immuneACCESS table, in-frame sequences only. Its copies lack some clones; in the studies checked, an unresolved V gene accounts for under half of them, and the cause for the rest is not known. This sample has 210,000 or so clones in its table, and 85% to 90% of those were observed once. Approximately 2.8% of the sample is in the top ten clones. Sequences were obtained from PBMCs or T cells enriched from blood (not recorded which). The receptors derive from a woman between 50 and 59 years old in a cohort exposed to, infected with or recovered from COVID-19 (not recorded which).

The chain joins TRBV5-1 to TRBJ1-1, with D perhaps matching TRBD1 (5 bases). This CDR3 has 14 residues. Germline V lookup: CDR1 SGHRS, CDR2 YFSETQ. Trimming removed 5 bases at V and 6 bases at J, with 17 bases between. CDR3 DNA: TGCGCCAGCAGGTCCGACGGGGGTTGGGCTGAAGCTTTCTTT. Protein: CASRSDGGWAEAFF.

The rearrangement uses TRBV30 and TRBJ2-2, with TRBD2 as a possible D gene (6 bases). This CDR3 has 18 residues. Trimming removed 3 bases at V and 4 bases at J, with 24 bases between. CDR1 and CDR2 from the germline V gene are GTSNPN and SVGIG (reference sequence). As DNA, the CDR3 is TGTGCCTGGAGAAACATAGTAGGTAGCGGAGTTCGCACCGGGGAGCTGTTTTTT. Translating it yields CAWRNIVGSGVRTGELFF.

The gene calls are TRBV11-2 and TRBJ1-5; D call uncertain. V was clipped by 3 bases and J by 4 bases, with 7 bases between them. The CDR3 sequence is 13 residues long. Per germline, CDR1 SGHAT and CDR2 FQNNGV. CDR3 DNA: TGTGCCAGCAGCTTTTCCCTTAATCAGCCCCAGCATTTT. It specifies CASSFSLNQPQHF.